The 20 T cell receptor beta chains below come from one sample, sequenced in a study of CD8 T cells in Susac syndrome. cDNA came from around 0.5 to 1 ug RNA primed by random hexamers. TCRdb called the immunoSEQ multiplex PCR reads again in MiXCR, with one record for every CDR3 protein. The repertoire holds tens of thousands of distinct CDR3 sequences, more than 85% seen once, with about 0.55% in the top ten. Sequencing was done on a sample of CD8+ T cells from PBMCs. These receptors were collected from a human donor in good health.

The gene calls are TRBV29-1 and TRBJ2-2; perhaps TRBD2 as D (6 bases). The CDR3 is 15 residues long. Per the germline V gene, CDR1 is SQVTM and CDR2 is ANQGSEA. Trimming removed 1 base from V and 6 bases from J, with 15 bases in between. CDR3 amino acids: CSVEVGRDEAGELFF. Written as DNA, the CDR3 is TGCAGCGTTGAAGTCGGGCGGGATGAGGCCGGGGAGCTGTTTTTT.

The chain has TRBV7-9 and TRBJ2-6; no clear D. This CDR3 region has 17 residues. The germline V and J ends were trimmed by 1 base and 4 bases, with 14 bases remaining between them. Germline V gene lookup returns CDR1 SEHNR and CDR2 FQNEAQ (reference sequence). This chain's CDR3 is CASSLGWAETGANVLTF. The CDR3 DNA reads as TGTGCCAGCAGCTTAGGTTGGGCGGAGACCGGGGCCAACGTCCTGACTTTC.

This chain uses TRBV29-1 with TRBJ2-5; no definite D call. V lost 4 bases and J 0 bases, leaving 9 bases between the germline ends. This CDR3 has 13 residues. The germline V gene has CDR1 SQVTM and CDR2 ANQGSEA. CDR3 residues: CSVVLTYQETQYF. For the CDR3, the DNA is TGCAGCGTTGTATTGACTTACCAAGAGACCCAGTACTTC.

The rearrangement links TRBV4-1 to TRBJ1-1, with D perhaps matching TRBD1 (5 bases). Germline V lookup: CDR1 MGHRA, CDR2 YSYEKL. CDR3 length: 13 residues. V was trimmed by 1 base and J by 6 bases, leaving 9 bases between them. The CDR3 region is CASSQVGHPEAFF. The CDR3 nucleotides read TGCGCCAGCAGCCAAGTTGGACACCCTGAAGCTTTCTTT.

The J gene is TRBJ1-5, the V gene TRBV6-6; D unclear. CDR1 and CDR2 (germline): MNHNY, SVGAGI (reference sequence). The V and J ends lost 2 bases and 5 bases respectively, with 13 bases between them. This CDR3 region has 15 residues. CDR3: CASSYHDGRDQPQHF. DNA for the CDR3: TGTGCCAGCAGTTACCATGACGGGAGGGATCAGCCCCAGCATTTT.

The chain joins TRBV29-1 to TRBJ2-2; D not resolved. There are 13 residues in the CDR3. Trimming pared 3 bases from V and 0 bases from J, leaving 5 bases between. Germline V gene sequence: CDR1 SQVTM, CDR2 ANQGSEA. The CDR3 DNA follows: TGCAGCGTTGACACTTCGAACACCGGGGAGCTGTTTTTT. It specifies CSVDTSNTGELFF.

The chain combines TRBV27 with TRBJ2-7; 7 bases are shared with TRBD2. V was pared by 10 bases and J by 7 bases, with 4 bases of the junction left unmatched. CDR3 length: 10 amino acids. CDR1 and CDR2 (germline): MNHEY, SMNVEV (reference sequence). CDR3 loop: CATGGREQYF. The CDR3 DNA follows: TGTGCCACCGGGGGGAGGGAGCAGTACTTC.

This clonotype was seen once. The CDR3 spells CASSYDRDLEAFF. CDR3 DNA sequence: TGTGCCAGCAGTTACGACCGCGACCTTGAAGCTTTCTTT. The chain recombines TRBV6-5 with TRBJ1-1, with D uncertain. CDR3 size: 13 residues. V was clipped by 2 bases and J by 7 bases, with 11 bases between them. The germline V gene has CDR1 MNHEY and CDR2 SVGAGI.

This clonotype is a singleton in its sample. This sequence joins TRBV6-5 and TRBJ1-5; 8 nucleotides align to TRBD1. CDR3 length: 14 residues. V shed 6 bases and J 5 bases; nucleotides not matched to a gene: 6. CDR1 is MNHEY, CDR2 SVGAGI, per germline. The DNA of the CDR3 is TGTGCCAGCAGCCCGGACAGGGTCGATCAGCCCCAGCATTTT. Protein product: CASSPDRVDQPQHF.

This chain links TRBV18 with TRBJ2-2; D perhaps matches TRBD1 (6 bases). The V gene's germline CDR1 is KGHSH and CDR2 LQKENI. This CDR3 is 14 amino acids long. The V end was cut by 4 bases, the J end by 4 bases, with 10 bases between. As DNA, the CDR3 is TGTGCCAGCTCACTCGTGGACAGCACCGGGGAGCTGTTTTTT. It codes for CASSLVDSTGELFF.

V and J are TRBV19 and TRBJ2-7, with D possibly TRBD1 on 5 matching bases. The CDR3 loop spans 11 amino acids. Germline values: CDR1 LNHDA, CDR2 SQIVND (reference sequence). Trimming pared 4 bases from V and 6 bases from J, leaving 7 bases between. The CDR3 loop is CASSKGIEQYF. The CDR3 bases are TGTGCCAGTAGTAAGGGGATCGAGCAGTACTTC.

The chain is built from TRBV29-1 and TRBJ1-1, with 7 nucleotides matching TRBD1. This CDR3 is 13 amino acids long. The J segment lost 4 bases and the V segment lost 6 bases, leaving 8 bases of the junction unmatched. From germline, CDR1 is SQVTM and CDR2 ANQGSEA. The CDR3 DNA reads as TGCAGCGTCGACAGGGCCATCACCACTGAAGCTTTCTTT. This translates into CSVDRAITTEAFF.

The genes are TRBV4-2 and TRBJ2-3; 11 positions agree with TRBD2. The CDR3 runs to 15 residues. In germline, CDR1 is LGHNA, CDR2 YNFKEQ. V trimming: 4 bases; J trimming: 2 bases; junction bases outside the gene matches: 2. The CDR3, as DNA: TGTGCCAGCAGCCCGACTAGCGGGACCACAGATACGCAGTATTTT. The encoded protein is CASSPTSGTTDTQYF.

The rearrangement uses TRBV29-1 and TRBJ2-5; D might be TRBD1 (6 bases). V was shortened by 4 bases and J by 5 bases, with 11 bases between the two germline ends. The CDR3 has 12 amino acids. In germline, CDR1 is SQVTM, CDR2 ANQGSEA. In nucleotides, the CDR3 is TGCAGCGTTGCAGGGGCGCGGGAGACCCAGTACTTC. This sequence encodes CSVAGARETQYF.

In this sample, this clonotype turned up once. The gene calls are TRBV29-1 and TRBJ2-7; D gene ambiguous. Trimming pared 1 base from V and 3 bases from J, leaving 7 bases between. CDR1 and CDR2 (germline): SQVTM, ANQGSEA. The CDR3 covers 12 residues. The CDR3 DNA reads as TGCAGCGTTGAAGGAGTCAGCTACGAGCAGTACTTC. Translating gives CSVEGVSYEQYF.

V usage is TRBV7-6 and J usage is TRBJ2-2, with no clear D. This CDR3 is built from 12 residues. Trimming left V 5 bases short and J 4 bases short, with 5 bases between. From germline, CDR1 is SGHVS and CDR2 FNYEAQ. CDR3 nucleotides: TGTGCCAGCAGCGAAGCCACCGGGGAGCTGTTTTTT. This encodes CASSEATGELFF.

The chain employs TRBV20-1 and TRBJ2-7, with D perhaps matching TRBD1 or TRBD2 (5 bases each). The CDR3 extends over 14 amino acids. Germline CDR1 and CDR2: DFQATT and SNEGSKA (reference sequence). Trimming removed 6 bases at V and 0 bases at J, with 15 bases between. This CDR3 is CSAPSGTISYEQYF. In DNA form, the CDR3 reads TGCAGTGCCCCATCGGGGACCATCTCCTACGAGCAGTACTTC.

This clonotype was counted a single time. The V and J genes are TRBV13 and TRBJ2-5; D perhaps matches TRBD1 (6 bases). The germline CDR1 and CDR2 sequences are PRHDT and FYEKMQ (reference sequence). V gave up 5 bases and J gave up 1 base, with 8 bases separating them. This CDR3 comprises 13 residues. CDR3 sequence reads: CASSGQLQETQYF. The CDR3 DNA sequence: TGTGCCAGCAGCGGACAGCTCCAAGAGACCCAGTACTTC.

J is TRBJ2-7 and V is TRBV5-4; 8 bases align to TRBD1. Germline V gene lookup returns CDR1 SGHNT and CDR2 YYREEE (reference sequence). Trimming took 4 bases from V and 2 from J; bases not matched to a gene: 5. The CDR3 has 14 residues. This CDR3 is CASSRTGRTYEQYF. For the CDR3, the DNA is TGTGCCAGCAGCCGGACAGGGAGGACCTACGAGCAGTACTTC.

In its sample, this clonotype was seen once. This chain joins TRBV27 and TRBJ2-1; 7 bases align to TRBD2. V lost 0 bases to trimming and J lost 7 bases; unmatched junction nucleotides: 3. The V gene's germline CDR1 is MNHEY and CDR2 SMNVEV (reference sequence). There are 14 residues in the CDR3. CDR3 loop: CASSLSASGNEQFF. CDR3 bases: TGTGCCAGCAGTTTATCGGCTAGCGGTAATGAGCAGTTCTTC.